This TCR beta chain came from a study of blood T cells in healthy people across ages. Study-level points and caveats: In older individuals, TCR beta diversity per million T cells was lower, falling roughly linearly with age. The donors' CMV status was not determined, possibly confounding changes in expanded clonotypes.

Through a sample-barcoded 5' primer and a J-beta primer mix, a second PCR was run for roughly 6 to 11 cycles. MiXCR, run by TCRdb on the 5' RACE reads, gives a single entry per CDR3 protein. This sample has hundreds of thousands of distinct CDR3 sequences, with 40% to 55% found just once. Donors ranged from roughly 6 to 100 years old and were healthy Caucasians in Russia. Isolating PBMCs gave at least 7 million of these cells per sample. Trimming cost V 8 bases and J 8 bases, with 24 bases left between them. Germline CDR1 reads WSHSY; CDR2 reads SAAADI. This CDR3 contains 15 residues. As to this clonotype: The antigen is not known.

This TCR was recovered from a man older than 75 in good health. The genes are TRBV10-2 and TRBJ1-2; D is possibly TRBD1 (6 bases). The sample was blood. The CDR3 coding sequence is TGCGCCAGCCGGGCGGCGGGACACGAAAGGGACGGCTACACCTTC. Translated: CASRAAGHERDGYTF.